A single sample is the source of the 9 T cell receptor beta chains below, sequenced in a study of shared clonotypes between healthy human individuals. The method was immunoSEQ multiplex PCR; TCRdb's version includes in-frame clones alone and lacks a portion of them. Among 600,000 to 750,000 clones listed, 72% were seen once. Sequencing was done on a sample of memory CD4+ T cells sorted from blood. Subset of the sample: CD45RA-negative fraction. The source of these receptors is a woman in her 30s in good health.

The chain couples TRBV28 to TRBJ1-6; TRBD1 might be the D (6 bases). The CDR3 has 16 residues. CDR1 is MDHEN, CDR2 SYDVKM, per germline. V was pared by 4 bases and J by 4 bases, with 14 bases between. CDR3 amino acids: CASSSGQRGYNSPLHF. The CDR3 bases are TGTGCCAGCAGTTCCGGACAGAGGGGATATAATTCACCCCTCCACTTT.

This chain uses TRBV11-2 with TRBJ2-2; 8 nucleotides agree with TRBD2. There are 16 residues in the CDR3. The V gene end was trimmed by 5 bases and the J gene end by 4 bases; junction bases not matched to a gene: 9. The germline V gene has CDR1 SGHAT and CDR2 FQNNGV. The CDR3 DNA is TGTGCCAGCAGCGCTAAGCGGGAGTCAGCCACCGGGGAGCTGTTTTTT. Translated: CASSAKRESATGELFF.

The V and J genes are TRBV7-8 and TRBJ2-7; no firm D call. CDR3 length equals 12 residues. Deletions cut 5 bases from V and 3 bases from J, with 8 bases between. Germline-derived CDR1 and CDR2 are SGHVS and FQNEAQ. The CDR3: CASSGVGYEQYF. CDR3 coding DNA: TGTGCCAGCAGCGGGGTTGGCTACGAGCAGTACTTC.

CDR3 loop: CASSSTEVALEQFF. Here the CDR3 DNA reads TGTGCCAGCAGTTCTACTGAGGTGGCCCTGGAGCAGTTCTTC. This rearrangement joins TRBV2 to TRBJ2-1; D is undetermined. CDR1 is SNHLY, CDR2 FYNNEI, per germline. Trimming shortened V by 5 bases and J by 10 bases, and 18 bases separated the two germline ends. The CDR3 totals 14 residues.

The J gene is TRBJ2-2, the V gene TRBV5-4, with 11 nucleotides matching TRBD2. Germline V gives CDR1 SGHNT, CDR2 YYREEE (reference sequence). The V segment lost 4 bases and the J segment 4 bases; nucleotides outside the gene matches: 9. This CDR3 comprises 17 residues. CDR3 region: CASSPTSGSFGTGELFF. Written as DNA, the CDR3 is TGTGCCAGCAGCCCCACTAGCGGGAGCTTCGGCACCGGGGAGCTGTTTTTT.

This rearrangement joins TRBV10-1 to TRBJ2-5, with D unclear. Germline CDR1 WNHNN, CDR2 SYGVQD (reference sequence). Trimming stripped 5 bases from V and 1 base from J, with 8 bases between. The CDR3 has 13 residues. The CDR3 DNA reads TGCGCCAGCAGTCGGAACGTCCAAGAGACCCAGTACTTC. It codes for CASSRNVQETQYF.

The chain uses TRBV5-1 and TRBJ1-4; TRBD1 agrees at 7 bases. V shed 4 bases, J shed 8 bases, and the junction held 8 bases outside the gene matches. CDR1 and CDR2 (germline): SGHRS, YFSETQ. The CDR3 length is 14 residues. In DNA, the CDR3 is TGCGCCAGCAGCACCGGACAGGCGGCGGAAAAACTGTTTTTT. Protein sequence: CASSTGQAAEKLFF.

The chain joins TRBV10-1 to TRBJ2-3; TRBD2 is a possible D gene (6 bases). The CDR3 consists of 15 residues. The germline CDR1 and CDR2 sequences are WNHNN and SYGVQD (reference sequence). V was shortened by 5 bases and J by 2 bases, with 14 bases between the two germline ends. The CDR3 DNA reads TGCGCCAGCAGTAGTAGCGGATCGTCCACAGATACGCAGTATTTT. The encoded protein is CASSSSGSSTDTQYF.

This chain joins TRBV19 and TRBJ1-5; D not resolved. CDR1 is LNHDA, CDR2 SQIVND, per germline (reference sequence). V was trimmed by 4 bases and J by 4 bases, leaving 14 bases between them. The length of the CDR3 is 15 residues. CDR3 in DNA: TGTGCCAGTAGTAATGGGTTAGGGCGTAATCAGCCCCAGCATTTT. Protein product: CASSNGLGRNQPQHF.